This T cell receptor beta chain appears in the sequencing data of a study of shared clonotypes between healthy human individuals. Findings and limits, study-wide: When naive CD4 clonotypes were compared across a few donors, around 5% were shared.

V was cut by 4 bases and J by 5 bases, with 7 bases left in between. The CDR3 covers 12 residues. Germline lookup yields CDR1 SGHVS and CDR2 FQNEAQ. The assay was carried out at the deep level. Sequenced by immunoSEQ multiplex PCR; TCRdb stores in-frame clones only, minus some. This sample has hundreds of thousands of clones, with less than 85% found just once. Donors comprised healthy HIV-negative adults lacking recent acute infections or vaccinations. Researchers partitioned CD4+ cells into CD45RA+ naive and CD45RA-negative memory subsets. This clone was found a few times. Its antigen is undetermined.

This clonotype was obtained from a woman in her twenties or thirties in good health. Source material: memory CD4+ T cells sorted from blood. Described subset: CD45RA-negative fraction. The V call is TRBV7-8, the J call TRBJ2-3; D not resolved. The CDR3 coding sequence is TGTGCCAGCAGCTCTAATGAAGATACGCAGTATTTT. This gives the protein CASSSNEDTQYF. Filled out from reference TRBV7-8 and TRBJ2-3, the complete variable domain reads GAGVSQSPRYKVAKRGQDVALRCDPISGHVSLFWYQQALGQGPEFLTYFQNEAQLDKSGLPSDRFFAERPEGSVSTLKIQRTQQEDSAVYLCASSSNEDTQYFGPGTRLTVL.